This is a list of T cell receptor beta chains from one sample in a study of control samples from healthy donors and cancer patients. The data were produced by immunoSEQ multiplex PCR, yet TCRdb's version contains in-frame clones alone and is incomplete. The table shows over 110,000 clones, with roughly 92% occurring only once. Sequencing was carried out using blood. The receptor source for this set is a man aged 30-40 years in good health. CDR3s include the opening cysteine and the closing phenylalanine or tryptophan. Each record gives: J gene, V gene, CDR3 protein.

>TRBJ1-4|TRBV3-1/TRBV3-2
CASSRRVTGGGEKLFF
>TRBJ1-2|TRBV28
CASSLFVGQGARFVYGYTF
>TRBJ2-7|TRBV6-5
CASNPTRSSYEQYF
>TRBJ1-4|TRBV28
CASSSGTVNEKLFF
>TRBJ1-2|TRBV19
CASKANHGYTF
>TRBJ1-2|TRBV12-5
CASGLDRTDTNYGYTF
>TRBJ1-2|TRBV3-1/TRBV3-2
CASTSRWRRGDHHYGYTF
>TRBJ1-4|TRBV7-6
CASTGDSTTNEKLFF
>TRBJ1-2|TRBV5-5
CASSSDRGQIQWDYGYTF
>TRBJ1-1|TRBV28
CATTLNTEAFF
>TRBJ1-1|TRBV6-6
CASNRRGSEAFF
>TRBJ1-2|TRBV28
CASSLWGRGGGYTF
>TRBJ2-3|TRBV29-1
CSVTRGAPDTQYF
>TRBJ2-7|TRBV11-3
CASSSTGRNYEQYF
>TRBJ1-2|TRBV6-1
CASSEETGILPNYGYTF
>TRBJ2-2|TRBV30
CAWDSGDNTGELFF
>TRBJ2-2|TRBV15
CATSRGLMANTGELFF
>TRBJ1-1|TRBV7-2
CASSLEAGMLAFF
>TRBJ2-6|TRBV10-3
CAIRPDGRGANVLTF
>TRBJ2-7|TRBV28
CASSLFPTIWSSYEQYF
>TRBJ2-3|TRBV2
CASRWGGTDTQYF
>TRBJ1-2|TRBV2
CASSESDSGYTF
>TRBJ1-5|TRBV28
CASSQGQGGQPQHF
>TRBJ1-2|TRBV7-9
CASNQTYRVGYTF
>TRBJ1-1|TRBV10-2
CASSQPYTEAFF
>TRBJ2-7|TRBV2
CASSGGFGGQYF